This T cell receptor beta chain emerged from a study of human T cells and chemical hapten exposure. Study at large: Patients having alopecia areata, totalis or universalis were mostly female.

By frequency in the sample, this clonotype is medium-sized (0.01 to 0.1%). Its matching antigen is unknown. The library tagged individual cDNA molecules with unique molecular identifiers. TCRdb analysed the RACE reads with MiXCR anew, one entry per CDR3 protein. The sample yields some 74,000 distinct CDR3 sequences, 14% seen once. Study results and limitations: With alopecia, donors may have immune responses unlike healthy people's. The study found expanded TCRs formed significantly more large CDR3 similarity clusters than controls.

The time point was: pre-sensitization, week 0. Treatment reported: therapeutic diphenylcyclopropenone sensitization with weekly scalp DPC. Sequenced material: whole blood, taken in connection with sensitization to the hapten diphenylcyclopropenone (DPC). This TCR was recovered from a woman between 50 and 59 years old with alopecia areata. Some clones in this sample may be carry-over from other donors' samples.

The CDR3 sequence is CASSRKREFDTGELFF. The CDR3 DNA follows: TGTGCCAGCAGTCGAAAGCGGGAGTTCGACACCGGGGAGCTGTTTTTT. V usage is TRBV7-6 and J usage is TRBJ2-2; 8 bases are shared with TRBD2. Germline CDR1 and CDR2: SGHVS and FNYEAQ. The CDR3 contains 16 residues. After removal of 6 bases from V and 3 bases from J, the junction contained 9 bases not matched to a gene.